This T cell receptor (beta chain) was sequenced for a study of T cells expressing NK-cell markers. CDR3 length equals 18 residues. The germline CDR1 and CDR2 sequences are SQVTM and ANQGSEA. Reanalyzing the 5' RACE reads, TCRdb keeps one entry per CDR3 protein, without DNA. This listing includes about 150,000 distinct CDR3 sequences. The rearrangement uses TRBV29-1 and TRBJ2-6; without DNA, the TCRdb call of TRBD1 cannot be checked. This TCR was recovered from a woman aged 45-60 years in good health. The sample comprised blood T cells: a sorted CD56 or NKG2C T cell subset, CD4+ or CD8+ T cells, or bulk PBMC T cells (not recorded which). CDR3 protein: CSVLRQGAFSSGANVLTF.